A selection of T cell receptor beta chains follows, all from one sample in a study of cytomegalovirus exposure and HLA in healthy donors. Profiling relied on immunoSEQ multiplex PCR, and the TCRdb table lists in-frame clones only, not all of them. The sample shows 300,000 to 400,000 clones, approximately 85% of them seen only once. The sample was PBMCs. The receptors shown here come from a man aged 25 to 40 in good health and CMV-seronegative. The CDR3 runs from the conserved cysteine through the conserved F or W. Each record gives: clone size, D gene, V gene, J gene, CDR3 DNA, CDR3 protein. A D gene is named only where the DNA matches it firmly. Only some rows state a clone size, as once, few, many or a class for expanded clones.

>few|NA|TRBV4-1|TRBJ1-2
TGCGCCAGCAGCCAAGTTCCCGCTAACTATGGCTACACCTTC
CASSQVPANYGYTF
>NA|NA|TRBV5-4|TRBJ1-3
TGTGCCAGCAGCCCAACAGTATCTGGAAACACCATATATTTT
CASSPTVSGNTIYF
>NA|NA|TRBV27|TRBJ1-5
TGTGCCAGCAGTTTTGGGGGAGGTCAGCCCCAGCATTTT
CASSFGGGQPQHF
>NA|NA|TRBV6-1|TRBJ1-2
TGTGCCAGCACCCTAGATAACTATGGCTACACCTTC
CASTLDNYGYTF
>few|TRBD2|TRBV7-2|TRBJ2-3
TGTGCCAGCAGCTTAGCCAGTGGGGGAGCGGGGGGAAATACGCAGTATTTT
CASSLASGGAGGNTQYF
>NA|NA|TRBV19|TRBJ1-3
TGTGCCAGTAGTAAAAAGCTTACGGTTGATCTCTCTGGAAACACCATATATTTT
CASSKKLTVDLSGNTIYF
>NA|NA|TRBV6-5|TRBJ1-2
TGTGCCAGCAGTTTGGACCCGGGACTCGAGGGCTACACCTTC
CASSLDPGLEGYTF
>once|TRBD1|TRBV27|TRBJ2-5
TGTGCCAGCAGACCTAGGACAGGGGTTTGGGAGACCCAGTACTTC
CASRPRTGVWETQYF
>NA|TRBD1|TRBV5-1|TRBJ1-4
TGCGCCAGCAGCGCGGGACAGGGGAATGAAAAACTGTTTTTT
CASSAGQGNEKLFF
>NA|TRBD1|TRBV29-1|TRBJ1-5
TGCAGCGCCGTGCAGGGGGCGGATAGCAATCAGCCCCAGCATTTT
CSAVQGADSNQPQHF
>NA|TRBD1|TRBV2|TRBJ2-3
TGTGCCAGCAGCCGGGACAGAGGAGATACGCAGTATTTT
CASSRDRGDTQYF
>NA|TRBD1|TRBV2|TRBJ2-7
TGTGCCAGCACCCTCCTCAACCAGGGGGCCAGCCTGCAGTACTTC
CASTLLNQGASLQYF
>NA|NA|TRBV6-1|TRBJ2-7
TGTGCCAGCACCCTGGGGGCCCAGCAGTACTTC
CASTLGAQQYF
>NA|TRBD1|TRBV5-6|TRBJ2-2
TGTGCCAGCAGCTTGGGGGAGACAGGGGGCACCGGGGAGCTGTTTTTT
CASSLGETGGTGELFF
>NA|TRBD2|TRBV7-8|TRBJ2-1
TGTGCCAGCAGCTTAAAACCGAGGGCTAGCGGGGGCCTTTACAATGAGCAGTTCTTC
CASSLKPRASGGLYNEQFF
>few|NA|TRBV29-1|TRBJ1-2
TGCAGCACCCAAGGAGGGGAGAACTATGGCTACACCTTC
CSTQGGENYGYTF
>once|NA|TRBV5-6|TRBJ1-2
TGTGCCAGCAGCTTGGGGGCGGTGGGGCTCTATGGCTACACCTTC
CASSLGAVGLYGYTF
>NA|NA|TRBV7-2|TRBJ2-1
TGTGCCAGCAGCTACCAGATCAATGAGCAGTTCTTC
CASSYQINEQFF
>NA|TRBD2|TRBV5-4|TRBJ2-7
TGTGCCAGCAGCTCGGGACTAGCGCACGAGCAGTACTTC
CASSSGLAHEQYF
>NA|NA|TRBV4-1|TRBJ1-1
TGCGCCAGCAGCCAAGATAGGGGGTCGGCGGAAGCTTTCTTT
CASSQDRGSAEAFF
>NA|NA|TRBV27|TRBJ1-5
TGTGCCAGCAGTTTATTGGGCCCCAATCAGCCCCAGCATTTT
CASSLLGPNQPQHF
>NA|TRBD2|TRBV6-4|TRBJ2-3
TGTGCCAGCAGTGACTCTAGCGGGGGGGCCGCAGATACGCAGTATTTT
CASSDSSGGAADTQYF
>NA|TRBD1|TRBV7-2|TRBJ2-2
TGTGCCAGCAGCCTCTCGACAGGGGGGGTTACCGGGGAGCTGTTTTTT
CASSLSTGGVTGELFF
>NA|NA|TRBV30|TRBJ1-2
TGTGCCTGGAGTCCAGGGTTCTATGGCTACACCTTC
CAWSPGFYGYTF
>NA|NA|TRBV19|TRBJ1-4
TGTGCCAGTAGTATAGAGAACCGGGGTGAAAAACTGTTTTTT
CASSIENRGEKLFF
>NA|NA|TRBV10-3|TRBJ2-1
TGTGCCATCAGTGACCCGACGATGAGGGCTAGCGATCGGAATGAGCAGTTCTTC
CAISDPTMRASDRNEQFF